This TCR beta chain was captured by sequencing in a study of vaccination effects on CD4 cells after COVID-19. Data came from immunoSEQ multiplex PCR; TCRdb stores just in-frame clones and leaves some out. This sample carries about 52,000 clones, roughly 79% of them seen once, and the ten largest clones take roughly 5.6%. After expansion with viral peptide pools in the ViraFEST assay, antigen-specific CD4+ T cells were sequenced. Investigators separated out CD4+ T cells once 10 days of culture had passed. Vaccinated participants had no history of SARS-CoV-2 infection and tested negative for nucleocapsid antibodies. Details on this clone: The antigen remains unidentified.

The CDR3 length is 13 residues. V lost 7 bases, J lost 5 bases, and 14 bases lay in between. From germline, CDR1 is LNHDA and CDR2 SQIVND (reference sequence). The sequenced sample was CD4+ T cells from PBMCs cultured with HCoV-OC43 spike peptides, obtained before COVID-19 vaccination. Subset of the sample: HCoV-OC43 spike overlapping peptide pool stimulation. The TCR was taken from a human donor who received a COVID-19 vaccine. The chain is built from TRBV19 and TRBJ1-1; TRBD1 might be the D (6 bases). In nucleotides, the CDR3 is TGTGCCAGTAAGGTACAGGGAAATACTGAAGCTTTCTTT. It specifies CASKVQGNTEAFF.